The clone carrying this TCR beta chain was seen repeatedly, ten times or more. The antigen is not known. The sample originates from a study of T cells after yellow fever vaccination. Study background: Libraries from low-cell-number fractions were prepared with the SMART-Seq v4 Ultra Low Input RNA kit. Study results and caveats: The study noted that FACS-sorted repertoires could contain abundant clonotypes contaminating from the bulk population. Once the booster was given, most primary-vaccination clones reappeared, at roughly 96% for CD4 and over 70% for CD8.

Trimming pared 11 bases from V and 4 bases from J, leaving 17 bases between. CDR3 size: 13 residues. Looked up from germline, CDR1 is MNHEY and CDR2 is SVGEGT. By 5'RACE template switching, TCR cDNA was produced, with a universal primer site and UMIs added in the process. TCRdb itself ran the 5' RACE reads through MiXCR, one entry per CDR3 protein. Among roughly 70,000 distinct CDR3 sequences listed, approximately 7.5% were seen once. The gene calls are TRBV6-2 or TRBV6-3 and TRBJ2-5; TRBD2 is a possible D gene (6 bases). This TCR was recovered from a man aged 25 to 40 who received the YFV17D yellow fever vaccine. This specimen consisted of CD8+ T cells sorted from PBMCs, obtained on the day of the yellow fever booster vaccination. Here the CDR3 reads CARDSDALETQYF. The CDR3, as DNA: TGTGCCCGGGACTCCGACGCGCTAGAGACCCAGTACTTC.